The present T cell receptor (beta chain) was sequenced within a study of blood T cell repertoires in COVID-19. About the study: There were acute and convalescent COVID-19 samples, and they came from the United States, Italy and Spain.

The V gene end was trimmed by 4 bases and the J gene end by 4 bases; junction bases not matched to a gene: 8. The CDR3 is 16 amino acids. Per germline, CDR1 MNHEY and CDR2 SVGAGI. In the authors' workflow: Reference gene primer amplification in the assay estimated nucleated cell counts. Some clones are missing from TCRdb's copy, which holds only in-frame ones; the method was immunoSEQ multiplex PCR. That table is the source of V, J and clone size, and D and trimming were worked out from the DNA. The data show under 250,000 clones, with around 82% seen just once and 5.5% to 8.5% held by the top ten. This clonotype was sampled from a woman between 65 and 79 years old with acute or convalescent COVID-19. The chain is built from TRBV6-5 and TRBJ2-1; TRBD2 matches 9 bases. Sequencing was done on a sample of peripheral blood. The CDR3 sequence is CASSWAAGGWYNEQFF. The CDR3 region has the DNA TGTGCCAGCAGTTGGGCGGCGGGAGGGTGGTACAATGAGCAGTTCTTC.